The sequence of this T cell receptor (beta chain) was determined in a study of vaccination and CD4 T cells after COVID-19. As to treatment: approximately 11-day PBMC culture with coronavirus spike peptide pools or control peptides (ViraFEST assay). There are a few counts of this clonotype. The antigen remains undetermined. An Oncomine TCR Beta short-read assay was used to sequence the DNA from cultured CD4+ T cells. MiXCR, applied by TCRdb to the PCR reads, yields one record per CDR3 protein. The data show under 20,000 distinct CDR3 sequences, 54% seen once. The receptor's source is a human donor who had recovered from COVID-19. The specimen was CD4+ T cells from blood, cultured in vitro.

The CDR3, as DNA: TGCAGTGCTAGGGCTAGGACAGGTTTGAAGACCCAGTACTTC. Its translation: CSARARTGLKTQYF. The chain links TRBV20-1 to TRBJ2-5; 7 bases map to TRBD1. V lost 3 bases, J lost 6 bases, and 10 bases stayed unmatched. The CDR3 sequence is 14 residues long. Germline V gene lookup returns CDR1 DFQATT and CDR2 SNEGSKA (reference sequence).